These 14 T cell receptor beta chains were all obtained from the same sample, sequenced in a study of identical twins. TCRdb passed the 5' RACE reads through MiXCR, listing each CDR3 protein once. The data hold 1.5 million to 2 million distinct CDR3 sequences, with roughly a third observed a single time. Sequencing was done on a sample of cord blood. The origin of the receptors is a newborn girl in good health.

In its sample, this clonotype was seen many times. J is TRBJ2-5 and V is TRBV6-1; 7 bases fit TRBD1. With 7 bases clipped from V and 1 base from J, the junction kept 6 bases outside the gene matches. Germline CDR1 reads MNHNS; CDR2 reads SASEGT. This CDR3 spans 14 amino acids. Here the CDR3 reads CASTLTGPQETQYF. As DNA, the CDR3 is TGTGCCAGCACCCTGACAGGGCCCCAAGAGACCCAGTACTTC.

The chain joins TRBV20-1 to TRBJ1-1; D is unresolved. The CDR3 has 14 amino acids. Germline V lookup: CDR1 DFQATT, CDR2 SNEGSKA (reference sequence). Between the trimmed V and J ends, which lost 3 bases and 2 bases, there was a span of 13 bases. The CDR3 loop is CSARSRIGNTEAFF. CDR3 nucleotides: TGCAGTGCTAGGAGCAGGATAGGAAACACTGAAGCTTTCTTT.

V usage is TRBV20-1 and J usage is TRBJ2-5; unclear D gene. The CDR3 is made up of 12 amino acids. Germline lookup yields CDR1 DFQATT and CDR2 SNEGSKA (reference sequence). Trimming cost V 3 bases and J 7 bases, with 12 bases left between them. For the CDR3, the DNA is TGCAGTGCTAGGTCTGGAAAAGGGACCCAGTACTTC. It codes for CSARSGKGTQYF.

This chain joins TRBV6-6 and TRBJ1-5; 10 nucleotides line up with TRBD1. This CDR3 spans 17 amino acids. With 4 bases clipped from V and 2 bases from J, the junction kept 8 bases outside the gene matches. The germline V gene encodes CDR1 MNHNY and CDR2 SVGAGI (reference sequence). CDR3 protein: CASSSWDRGGGNQPQHF. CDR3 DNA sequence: TGTGCCAGCAGTTCGTGGGACAGGGGTGGGGGCAATCAGCCCCAGCATTTT.

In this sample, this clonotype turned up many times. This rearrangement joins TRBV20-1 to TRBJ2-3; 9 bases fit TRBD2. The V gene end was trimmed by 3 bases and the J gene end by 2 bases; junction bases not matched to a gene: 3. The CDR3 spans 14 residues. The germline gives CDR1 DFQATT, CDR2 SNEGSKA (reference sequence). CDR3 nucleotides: TGCAGTGCTAGCCTAGCGGGATTCACAGATACGCAGTATTTT. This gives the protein CSASLAGFTDTQYF.

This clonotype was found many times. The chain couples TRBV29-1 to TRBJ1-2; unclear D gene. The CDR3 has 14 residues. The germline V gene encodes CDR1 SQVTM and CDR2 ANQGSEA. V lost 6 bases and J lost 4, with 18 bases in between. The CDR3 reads CSVGDSRSAYGYTF. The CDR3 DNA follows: TGCAGCGTCGGTGATTCTCGGAGCGCCTATGGCTACACCTTC.

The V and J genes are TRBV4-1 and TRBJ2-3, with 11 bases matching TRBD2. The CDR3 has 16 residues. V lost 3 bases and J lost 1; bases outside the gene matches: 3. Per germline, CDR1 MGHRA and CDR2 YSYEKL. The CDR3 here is CASSHPLAGGTDTQYF. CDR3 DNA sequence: TGCGCCAGCAGCCACCCACTAGCGGGAGGCACAGATACGCAGTATTTT.

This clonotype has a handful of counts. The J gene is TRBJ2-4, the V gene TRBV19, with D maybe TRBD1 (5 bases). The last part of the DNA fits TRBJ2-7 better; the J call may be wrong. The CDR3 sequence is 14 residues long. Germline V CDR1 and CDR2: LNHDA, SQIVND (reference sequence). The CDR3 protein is CASSIQGETYEQYF. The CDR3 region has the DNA TGTGCCAGTAGTATCCAAGGGGAAACCTACGAGCAGTACTTC.

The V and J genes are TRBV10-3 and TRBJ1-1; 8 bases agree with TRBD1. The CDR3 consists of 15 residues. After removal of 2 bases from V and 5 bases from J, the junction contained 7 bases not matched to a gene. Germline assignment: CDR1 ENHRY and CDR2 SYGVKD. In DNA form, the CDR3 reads TGTGCCATCAGTGAGGCCAGGGGGCTAGGGACTGAAGCTTTCTTT. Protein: CAISEARGLGTEAFF.

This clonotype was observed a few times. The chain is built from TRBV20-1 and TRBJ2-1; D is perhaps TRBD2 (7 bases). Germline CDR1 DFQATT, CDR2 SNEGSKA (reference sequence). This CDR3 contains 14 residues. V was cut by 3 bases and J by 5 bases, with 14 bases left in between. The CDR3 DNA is TGCAGTGCTAGTCGGGGGGACATTAACAATGAGCAGTTCTTC. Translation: CSASRGDINNEQFF.

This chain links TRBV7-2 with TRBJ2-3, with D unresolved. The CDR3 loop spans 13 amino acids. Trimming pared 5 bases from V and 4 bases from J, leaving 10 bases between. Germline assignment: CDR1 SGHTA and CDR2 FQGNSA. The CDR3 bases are TGTGCCAGCAGCGCCCAAGCGTCAGATACGCAGTATTTT. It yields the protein CASSAQASDTQYF.

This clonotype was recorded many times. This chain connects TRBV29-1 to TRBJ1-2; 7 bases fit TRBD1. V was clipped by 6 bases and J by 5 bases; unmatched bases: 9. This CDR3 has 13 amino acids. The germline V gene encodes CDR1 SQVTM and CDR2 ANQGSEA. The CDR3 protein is CSVNPTGRYGYTF. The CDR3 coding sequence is TGCAGCGTCAACCCGACAGGGAGGTATGGCTACACCTTC.

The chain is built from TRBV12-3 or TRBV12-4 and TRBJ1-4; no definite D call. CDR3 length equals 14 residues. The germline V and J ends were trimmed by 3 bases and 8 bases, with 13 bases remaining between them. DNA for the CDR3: TGTGCCAGCAGTTTGGCAGCCATTGGGGAAAAACTGTTTTTT. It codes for CASSLAAIGEKLFF.

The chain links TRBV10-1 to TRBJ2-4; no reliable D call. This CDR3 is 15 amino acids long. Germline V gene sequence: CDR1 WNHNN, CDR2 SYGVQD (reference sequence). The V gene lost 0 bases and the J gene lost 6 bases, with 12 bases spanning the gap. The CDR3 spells CASSESTRVGNIQYF. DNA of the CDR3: TGCGCCAGCAGTGAGTCGACTCGGGTAGGAAACATTCAGTACTTC.